This passage covers 2 T cell receptor beta chains from one sample sequenced in a study of T cells in Graves' hyperthyroidism and ophthalmopathy (dated by TCRdb to the late 2010s). To prepare the library, multiplex PCR was applied. TCRdb records Illumina HiSeq 2000 as the sequencer. The TCR beta CDR3 regions were amplified from the RNA transcripts. The first round of RT-PCR for the TCR CDR3 was performed with the HTBI primer set and the Qiagen OneStep RT-PCR kit. The public reads were run again by TCRdb, first through fastp at Q25 and then through MiXCR, and only productive beta chains were kept. Every CDR3 protein is listed once, alongside the most common genes and DNA of its rows. This sample gives 250,000 or so distinct CDR3 sequences in total; roughly 15% of them show up just once. 13% of the sample comes from the top ten. Sequenced input: blood. The receptors come from a woman in her forties with Graves' hyperthyroidism that later progressed to Graves' ophthalmopathy.

In this sample, this clonotype turned up many times. The V gene is TRBV5-1, the J gene TRBJ2-5; D ambiguous. With 4 bases removed from V and 3 bases from J, the gap between germline ends came to 10 bases. CDR3 length equals 13 residues. CDR1 is SGHRS and CDR2 is YFSETQ in the germline V gene. The CDR3 is CASSAYREETQYF. CDR3 sequence (DNA): TGCGCCAGCAGCGCCTACAGAGAAGAGACCCAGTACTTC.

This clonotype was counted many times. The gene calls are TRBV6-2 or TRBV6-3 and TRBJ2-1; 11 bases align to TRBD2. Looked up from germline, CDR1 is MNHEY and CDR2 is SVGEGT. This CDR3 comprises 17 residues. The trim removed 1 base at V and 6 bases at J, leaving 8 bases unmatched. The CDR3 coding sequence is TGTGCCAGCAGTTACTTAGGAGGGACTAGCGGTGGCAATGAGCAGTTCTTC. This encodes CASSYLGGTSGGNEQFF.